This entry lists 4 T cell receptor beta chains sequenced from one sample in a study of tumor-infiltrating lymphocytes in primary liver carcinoma. The investigators made TCR beta cDNA from approximately 0.5 ug total RNA, using a constant-region primer. For TCR beta, libraries were produced by three nested multiplex PCR rounds using slightly modified ARM-PCR. The study ran its first two PCR rounds for around 10 cycles each, using TRBV1-TRBV30 forward primers and a C-beta reverse primer. TCRdb reprocessed the multiplex PCR reads with MiXCR, giving one entry per CDR3 protein. The sample carries around 25,000 distinct CDR3 sequences, 60% to 85% recorded once. The approximately 20-31 mg bulk tissue piece was not sorted before simultaneous RNA and DNA extraction. Material: liver tumor tissue from sampling region 3. Subset here: tumor region T3, left-lateral pole. The source is a middle-aged man with primary liver carcinoma and hepatitis B virus infection.

A word on this clonotype: A much larger clone lies a single base off, so this may be a read error. DNA of the CDR3: TGTGCCAGCAGTTATGAACAGGGGACTTACAATGAGCAGTTCTTC. Protein: CASSYEQGTYNEQFF. The chain uses TRBV28 and TRBJ2-1; perhaps TRBD1 as D (7 bases). The CDR3 extends over 15 amino acids. Trimming took 4 bases from V and 4 from J, leaving 14 bases between them. Germline assignment: CDR1 MDHEN and CDR2 SYDVKM.

In regard to this clonotype: No conserved phenylalanine or tryptophan ends this CDR3, so it is likely a read error. The DNA is left out, because the CDR3 cannot be placed on it with certainty; the CDR3 is given as TCRdb lists it. The chain joins TRBV5-4 to TRBJ2-3; the table's TRBD2 call for D was not verified on the DNA. Germline V gene sequence: CDR1 SGHNT, CDR2 YYREEE (reference sequence). The CDR3 is 17 residues long, ends included. CDR3 region: CASSPLLTSGSTDTHYL.

The chain links TRBV6-2 or TRBV6-3 to TRBJ2-7, with 10 bases matching TRBD2. The CDR3 totals 13 residues. J lost 4 bases, V lost 10 bases, and 7 bases had no gene match. Germline loops: CDR1 MNHEY, CDR2 SVGEGT. The CDR3 spells CAIGASGRYEQYF. The CDR3 bases are TGTGCCATCGGGGCTAGCGGGAGATACGAGCAGTACTTC.

This clonotype turned up a few times. The junction and the germline gene differ at one end; a read error may be behind it. The chain employs TRBV12-3 or TRBV12-4 and TRBJ2-7; 7 nucleotides agree with TRBD1. The CDR3 runs 15 residues. Here the CDR3 reads CASSLLGGRGRGQYF. The DNA for the CDR3 is TGTGCCAGCAGTTTACTAGGGGGCCGAGGTAGAGGGCAGTATTTC.